The rows below give T cell receptor beta chains drawn from one sample of a study of T cells in Graves' hyperthyroidism and ophthalmopathy. TCRdb re-analysed the multiplex PCR reads in MiXCR, keeping a single row per CDR3 protein. The sample holds 600,000 to 700,000 distinct CDR3 sequences, less than 45% seen once. Source material: peripheral blood or thyroid tissue (not recorded which). The receptors shown here come from an adult man with Graves' disease, either hyperthyroidism or ophthalmopathy (not recorded which). Both conserved end residues are part of each CDR3. The D gene is left open where the match is weak. Clone size is not always given. Where it is, it says once, few, many or a class for expanded clones.

.	TRBJ1-6	TRBV7-2	.	CASSQDSSSYNSPLHF	TGTGCCAGCAGCCAAGATTCAAGCTCCTATAATTCACCCCTCCACTTT
TRBD1	TRBJ2-7	TRBV5-1	.	CASSPGTGVSYEEYF	TGCGCCAGCAGCCCTGGGACAGGGGTTTCCTACGAGGAGTACTTC
.	TRBJ2-7	TRBV6-5	.	CASSWVGAAESEQYF	TGTGCCAGCAGTTGGGTCGGGGCAGCGGAAAGCGAGCAGTACTTC
.	TRBJ1-5	TRBV19	.	CACTGWDQPQHF	TGTGCCTGTACCGGTTGGGATCAGCCCCAGCATTTT
.	TRBJ1-2	TRBV7-9	.	CAWSVRGDYGYTF	TGTGCCTGGAGTGTAAGAGGGGACTATGGCTACACCTTC
.	TRBJ1-3	TRBV12-3/TRBV12-4	.	CASSQQGASGNTIYF	TGTGCCAGCAGTCAACAGGGTGCCTCTGGAAACACCATATATTTT
.	TRBJ1-1	TRBV5-1	.	CASSLDRDNTEAFF	TGCGCCAGCAGCTTGGACAGGGACAACACTGAAGCTTTCTTT
TRBD2	TRBJ2-7	TRBV10-3	once	CATSGLAALAEQYF	TGTGCCACCTCCGGACTAGCGGCTCTTGCTGAGCAGTACTTC
.	TRBJ1-4	TRBV2	.	CASSVEGCEKLFF	TGTGCCAGCAGCGTAGAGGGCTGCGAAAAACTGTTTTTT
TRBD1	TRBJ1-4	TRBV2	few	CASSEAGGLTGEKLFF	TGTGCCAGCAGTGAAGCAGGGGGCCTCACTGGGGAAAAACTGTTTTTT
.	TRBJ1-1	TRBV20-1	.	CSAGAGREGTEAFF	TGCAGTGCTGGAGCGGGCAGGGAGGGAACTGAAGCTTTCTTT
.	TRBJ1-1	TRBV7-2	many	CASSLAWGDTEAFF	TGTGCCAGCAGCTTAGCTTGGGGGGACACTGAAGCTTTCTTT
.	TRBJ2-5	TRBV20-1	.	CSASDPGDGETQYF	TGCAGTGCTAGTGATCCGGGGGATGGGGAGACCCAGTACTTC
.	TRBJ1-1	TRBV7-8	.	CASSPRAVNTEAFF	TGTGCCAGCAGCCCGCGGGCAGTGAACACTGAAGCTTTCTTT
.	TRBJ1-1	TRBV7-9	.	CASNRAGDTEAFF	TGTGCCAGCAATCGGGCGGGGGACACTGAAGCTTTCTTT
.	TRBJ1-4	TRBV5-4	.	CASSTADGEKLFF	TGTGCCAGCAGCACGGCGGACGGAGAAAAACTGTTTTTT
TRBD1	TRBJ2-7	TRBV7-2	many	CASSSTGGREQYF	TGTGCCAGCAGCTCAACAGGGGGCCGCGAGCAGTACTTC
.	TRBJ1-5	TRBV6-1	.	CASSEARAQPQHF	TGTGCCAGCAGTGAAGCTCGGGCTCAGCCCCAGCATTTT
TRBD1	TRBJ1-1	TRBV29-1	.	CSVRDRMAFF	TGCAGCGTACGGGACAGGATGGCTTTCTTT
.	TRBJ1-6	TRBV19	.	CASGIDGSSPLHF	TGTGCCAGTGGTATTGACGGGAGTTCACCCCTCCACTTT
.	TRBJ1-1	TRBV7-2	.	CASSLGAGTDSEAFF	TGTGCCAGCAGCTTAGGGGCGGGGACGGACTCTGAAGCTTTCTTT
.	TRBJ1-2	TRBV2	few	CASSITGAAYGYTF	TGTGCCAGCAGCATAACCGGGGCGGCATATGGCTACACCTTC
TRBD1	TRBJ1-4	TRBV25-1	many	CASSSGTGRWRANEKLFF	TGTGCCAGCAGCTCCGGGACAGGGAGGTGGAGAGCTAATGAAAAACTGTTTTTT
.	TRBJ1-1	TRBV7-8	.	CASSGRTGVGEAFF	TGTGCCAGCAGCGGGAGGACGGGGGTAGGTGAAGCTTTCTTT
TRBD1	TRBJ1-6	TRBV11-2	.	CASSLGQGTTSPLHF	TGTGCCAGCAGCCTCGGACAGGGGACTACCTCACCCCTCCACTTT
.	TRBJ1-1	TRBV7-9	.	CASSLAKLRGTEAFF	TGTGCCAGCAGCTTAGCTAAACTGAGGGGCACTGAAGCTTTCTTT
.	TRBJ1-6	TRBV6-1	.	CASRSVTGRGSPLHF	TGTGCCAGCAGGTCGGTAACAGGGAGAGGTTCACCCCTCCACTTT